Sequencing of this T cell receptor beta chain was carried out in a study of blood T cells in healthy people across ages. Next came a second PCR, run for about 7 to 12 cycles, which used a sample-barcoded 5' primer along with a J-beta primer mix. TCRdb fed the 5' RACE reads into MiXCR, producing one record per CDR3 protein. The sample includes about 1,800,000 distinct CDR3 sequences, about 30% of them seen just once. CDR3 length: 16 residues. The trim removed 3 bases at V and 7 bases at J, leaving 12 bases unmatched. Germline V gives CDR1 DFQATT, CDR2 SNEGSKA (reference sequence). In regard to this clonotype: This may arise from a read error, as a much more abundant clone is one base away.

The sequencing input was blood. This clonotype was obtained from a woman aged 25 to 39 in good health. This chain uses TRBV20-1 with TRBJ2-7; 13 bases match TRBD2. This CDR3 is CSARSGTSGANNEQYF. The CDR3 DNA follows: TGCAGTGCTAGGAGCGGGACTAGCGGGGCAAACAATGAGCAGTACTTC.